The sequence of this TCR beta chain was determined in a study of T cell responses to AZD1222 COVID-19 vaccine. Broader study findings: Recipients of AZD1222 seropositive at baseline numbered only 6 or 7. Females outnumbered males among donors, who were mostly white British; clonal diversity was possibly underestimated.

Concerning this clone itself: What it binds is not known.

Trimming took 4 bases from V and 5 from J; bases not matched to a gene: 13. The CDR3 totals 16 residues. Germline loops: CDR1 SGHTS, CDR2 YDEGEE. Here immunoSEQ multiplex PCR was the method, and the copy in TCRdb shows in-frame clones only, minus some. This repertoire shows some 130,000 clones, 88% found once; its top ten account for roughly a sixth. The specimen comprised peripheral blood, sampled on day 0 of MenACWY control vaccination. The sequence was obtained from an adult in good health. The chain joins TRBV5-8 to TRBJ2-5, with 8 bases matching TRBD2. The CDR3 DNA reads TGTGCCAGCAGCGCAGGGACTAGACACTTGCAGGAGACCCAGTACTTC. Translating gives CASSAGTRHLQETQYF.